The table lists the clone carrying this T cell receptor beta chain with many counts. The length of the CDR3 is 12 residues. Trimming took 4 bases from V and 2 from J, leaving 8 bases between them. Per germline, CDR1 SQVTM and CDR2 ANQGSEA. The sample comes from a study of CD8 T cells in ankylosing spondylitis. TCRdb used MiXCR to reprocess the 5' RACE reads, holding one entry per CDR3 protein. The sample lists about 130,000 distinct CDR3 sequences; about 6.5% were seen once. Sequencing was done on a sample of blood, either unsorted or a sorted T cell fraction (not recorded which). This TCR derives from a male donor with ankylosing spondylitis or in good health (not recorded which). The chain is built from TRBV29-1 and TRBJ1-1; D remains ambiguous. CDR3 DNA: TGCAGCGTTGGCACGACAAACACTGAAGCTTTCTTT. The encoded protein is CSVGTTNTEAFF. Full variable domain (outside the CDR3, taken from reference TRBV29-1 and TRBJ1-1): SAVISQKPSRDICQRGTSLTIQCQVDSQVTMMFWYRQQPGQSLTLIATANQGSEATYESGFVIDKFPISRPNLTFSTLTVSNMSPEDSSIYLCSVGTTNTEAFFGQGTRLTVV.